Below, 19 T cell receptor beta chains from the same sample are listed, as sequenced in a study of T cell responses to AZD1222 COVID-19 vaccine. The protocol was immunoSEQ multiplex PCR, while the TCRdb copy is restricted to in-frame clones and leaves out a portion. The data hold under 150,000 clones, with roughly 89% observed a single time. Specimen: peripheral blood, collected on day 0 of AZD1222 vaccination. The receptors were sampled from an adult in good health.

About this clone: This CDR3 is also generated by other DNA sequences in the sample. The rearrangement joins TRBV12-3 or TRBV12-4 to TRBJ1-5, with no clear D. The CDR3 has 12 residues. V was pared by 3 bases and J by 4 bases, with 4 bases between. The CDR3 region has the DNA TGTGCCAGCAGTTTGCTGAATCAGCCCCAGCATTTT. This gives the protein CASSLLNQPQHF.

The chain carries TRBV5-1 and TRBJ2-3; D possibly corresponds to TRBD2 (5 bases). Germline CDR1 reads SGHRS; CDR2 reads YFSETQ. With 4 bases removed from V and 0 bases from J, the gap between germline ends came to 15 bases. The CDR3 runs to 16 residues. CDR3 sequence reads: CASSRNPSGSTDTQYF. In DNA form, the CDR3 reads TGCGCCAGCAGCCGTAACCCATCGGGGAGCACAGATACGCAGTATTTT.

The gene calls are TRBV2 and TRBJ2-2, with D perhaps given as TRBD1 or TRBD2 (5 bases each). V dropped 7 bases and J dropped 8 bases, with 14 bases sitting between them. The germline gives CDR1 SNHLY, CDR2 FYNNEI. The CDR3 extends over 13 amino acids. CDR3 protein: CASTRGLGGELFF. CDR3 nucleotides: TGTGCCAGCACCCGGGGCTTAGGGGGGGAGCTGTTTTTT.

This chain connects TRBV12-5 to TRBJ1-2; 10 bases agree with TRBD1. Germline loops: CDR1 LGHNT, CDR2 FRNRAP. V lost 6 bases, J lost 4 bases, and 8 bases stayed unmatched. CDR3 size: 15 residues. The CDR3 loop is CASGPGTGVAYGYTF. Written as DNA, the CDR3 is TGTGCTAGTGGGCCCGGGACAGGGGTGGCCTATGGCTACACCTTC.

The rearrangement links TRBV6-5 to TRBJ2-1; 8 nucleotides line up with TRBD2. The CDR3 is 13 amino acids. Germline V gene lookup returns CDR1 MNHEY and CDR2 SVGAGI. Trimming at V came to 7 bases and at J to 4 bases, leaving 3 bases not matched to a gene. CDR3 in DNA: TGTGCCAGCACTAGCGGGTTATACAATGAGCAGTTCTTC. Protein product: CASTSGLYNEQFF.

The chain carries TRBV7-2 and TRBJ2-3; TRBD1 matches at 8 bases. V trimming: 6 bases; J trimming: 6 bases; junction bases outside the gene matches: 11. The length of the CDR3 is 15 residues. Germline CDR1 SGHTA, CDR2 FQGNSA. The CDR3 DNA sequence: TGTGCCAGCAGAAGGGGACAGGTTAGAAGCGATACGCAGTATTTT. Its translation: CASRRGQVRSDTQYF. Variable domain in full (rest from reference TRBV7-2 and TRBJ2-3): GAGVSQSPSNKVTEKGKDVELRCDPISGHTALYWYRQSLGQGLEFLIYFQGNSAPDKSGLPSDRFSAERTGGSVSTLTIQRTQQEDSAVYLCASRRGQVRSDTQYFGPGTRLTVL.

The rearrangement uses TRBV18 and TRBJ1-5; 8 bases align to TRBD1. CDR1 and CDR2 (germline): KGHSH, LQKENI. The CDR3 length is 14 residues. V lost 4 bases and J lost 9; bases outside the gene matches: 8. Here the CDR3 reads CASSLGQGRWPQHF. The CDR3 DNA reads TGTGCCAGCTCACTCGGACAGGGTCGGTGGCCCCAGCATTTT.

This clone was found a few times. The chain has TRBV7-9 and TRBJ2-7; 7 nucleotides line up with TRBD1. This CDR3 contains 16 residues. Germline-derived CDR1 and CDR2 are SEHNR and FQNEAQ (reference sequence). J gave up 0 bases and V 6 bases, and 11 bases lay outside the gene matches. The CDR3 region is CASSQPLQGSSYEQYF. CDR3 nucleotide sequence: TGTGCCAGCAGTCAACCTCTACAGGGGAGCTCCTACGAGCAGTACTTC.

The chain has TRBV30 and TRBJ1-6, with a possible D match to TRBD1 (5 bases). CDR1 GTSNPN and CDR2 SVGIG come from the germline V gene (reference sequence). With 4 bases removed from V and 0 bases from J, the gap between germline ends came to 13 bases. CDR3 length: 16 amino acids. The CDR3: CAWIREGSSYNSPLHF. The CDR3 DNA follows: TGTGCCTGGATCCGGGAGGGGAGCTCCTATAATTCACCCCTCCACTTT.

The genes are TRBV14 and TRBJ1-2; D gene unclear. In germline, CDR1 is SGHDN, CDR2 FVKESK. The CDR3 spans 13 residues. V shed 0 bases and J shed 11 bases, with 13 bases lying between them. CDR3 in amino acids: CASSQEEQIPYTF. The CDR3 DNA reads as TGTGCCAGCAGCCAAGAAGAACAGATCCCTTACACCTTC.

The CDR3 loop reads CASDPGGNYGYTF. The CDR3 DNA is TGTGCCAGTGATCCTGGGGGAAACTATGGCTACACCTTC. The V call is TRBV6-5, the J call TRBJ1-2; D might be TRBD1 (5 bases). Germline V gene lookup returns CDR1 MNHEY and CDR2 SVGAGI. CDR3 size: 13 residues. V was cut by 9 bases and J by 2 bases, with 13 bases left in between.

The CDR3 protein is CASSPVTDTQYF. Here the CDR3 DNA reads TGTGCCAGCAGTCCGGTCACAGATACGCAGTATTTT. The J gene is TRBJ2-3, the V gene TRBV12-3 or TRBV12-4; unclear D gene. The CDR3 runs 12 residues. V lost 5 bases, J lost 2 bases, and 5 bases lay in between.

The rearrangement uses TRBV6-5 and TRBJ1-1, with D possibly being TRBD1 (6 bases). The V gene lost 0 bases and the J gene lost 9 bases, with 8 bases spanning the gap. CDR1 is MNHEY, CDR2 SVGAGI, per germline. CDR3 size: 12 residues. The CDR3 DNA reads as TGTGCCAGCAGTTACTCCCAGGGGAAAGCTTTCTTT. Translated: CASSYSQGKAFF.

The chain recombines TRBV19 with TRBJ1-2; D is unresolved. Germline V gene data show CDR1 as LNHDA and CDR2 as SQIVND (reference sequence). This CDR3 has 15 residues. The V and J ends lost 5 bases and 4 bases respectively, with 17 bases between them. CDR3 bases: TGTGCCAGTAGTCCGGGGATCGAGGTCTTCTATGGCTACACCTTC. It specifies CASSPGIEVFYGYTF.

V gene TRBV30 combines with J gene TRBJ1-1, with a tentative D call TRBD1 (5 bases). V was shortened by 5 bases and J by 0 bases, with 16 bases between the two germline ends. The CDR3 is 15 residues long. Germline values: CDR1 GTSNPN, CDR2 SVGIG (reference sequence). The CDR3: CAWLSQQAMNTEAFF. The CDR3, as DNA: TGTGCCTGGCTTAGCCAACAGGCCATGAACACTGAAGCTTTCTTT.

The J gene is TRBJ1-1, the V gene TRBV7-2; no reliable D call. Germline-derived CDR1 and CDR2 are SGHTA and FQGNSA. The V gene lost 1 base and the J gene lost 1 base, with 7 bases spanning the gap. There are 14 residues in the CDR3. The CDR3 DNA follows: TGTGCCAGCAGCTTAGTAGGGTCGAACACTGAAGCTTTCTTT. The encoded protein is CASSLVGSNTEAFF. Variable domain in full (rest from reference TRBV7-2 and TRBJ1-1): GAGVSQSPSNKVTEKGKDVELRCDPISGHTALYWYRQSLGQGLEFLIYFQGNSAPDKSGLPSDRFSAERTGGSVSTLTIQRTQQEDSAVYLCASSLVGSNTEAFFGQGTRLTVV.

The chain recombines TRBV27 with TRBJ2-5; 11 bases are shared with TRBD2. The CDR3 length is 16 residues. The V gene's germline CDR1 is MNHEY and CDR2 SMNVEV (reference sequence). Trimming removed 4 bases from V and 1 base from J; junction bases left unmatched: 5. This CDR3 is CASSSRTSGLQETQYF. CDR3 nucleotides: TGTGCCAGCAGTTCGCGGACTAGCGGGCTCCAAGAGACCCAGTACTTC.

V usage is TRBV7-8 and J usage is TRBJ2-5, with 7 bases identical to TRBD2. Unmatched junction bases numbered 6, after V lost 1 base and J lost 7 bases. Germline V CDR1 and CDR2: SGHVS, FQNEAQ. The CDR3 is 14 residues long. The CDR3 spells CASSLGSSGGTQYF. As DNA, the CDR3 is TGTGCCAGCAGCTTAGGGTCATCGGGGGGGACCCAGTACTTC.

This clone was seen just once. The chain links TRBV15 to TRBJ2-5; tentative D call: TRBD1 (5 bases). CDR1 is LNHNV and CDR2 is YYDKDF in the germline V gene (reference sequence). V shed 4 bases and J shed 2 bases, with 11 bases lying between them. CDR3 length: 14 amino acids. CDR3 in amino acids: CATSTSGYQETQYF. CDR3 nucleotides: TGTGCCACCAGCACCTCAGGGTATCAAGAGACCCAGTACTTC. Full variable domain (missing parts from reference TRBV15 and TRBJ2-5): DAMVIQNPRYQVTQFGKPVTLSCSQTLNHNVMYWYQQKSSQAPKLLFHYYDKDFNNEADTPDNFQSRRPNTSFCFLDIRSPGLGDTAMYLCATSTSGYQETQYFGPGTRLLVL.